The TCR beta chain described here comes from a study of blood T cells in healthy people across ages (dated by TCRdb to about 2015). Background for the entire study: In model experiments, template switching captured about one uniquely barcoded TCR beta cDNA molecule for every two T cells. Age-related changes in TCR beta repertoire diversity were measured in the study by deep sequencing normalized with unique cDNA molecular identifiers. Four age groups were formed from the donors: young (average 16 years), middle-aged (approximately 40), aged (approximately 60) and long-lived (approximately 78). To avoid experimental bias, donors of different ages were distributed randomly across sequencing lanes. For two donors (one aged 18 to 29 and one aged 80 or older), the study analyzed two additional independent replicas of 1 million unique cDNA reads from the same blood draw. Study-wide findings and limitations: Compared with the aged group, more naive CD4+ T cells, fewer expanded clones and increased TCR diversity were shown by the long-lived group, suggesting age selection. As age increased, observed TCR beta diversity per million T cells dropped in a roughly linear way, and a significant reduction was already evident by age 40. Bulk unsorted PBMC profiling prevented conclusive comparison of naive and antigen-experienced compartments. Observed TCR beta diversity correlated strongly with the percentage of naive T cells measured by flow cytometry. Because the CMV infection status of the donors was unknown, age-related changes in expanded clonotypes may potentially have been confounded. Estimates of total diversity from one million sequenced T cells were regarded as lower bounds and underestimates.

This clonotype occurred a few times. There is no known antigen for this receptor. Qualities for individual bases were not recorded, and no much larger clone is one base off. The protocol used for the library was 5' RACE. The sequencer listed for this sample is Illumina HiSeq 2500. A second PCR of roughly 7 to 12 cycles was performed with a sample-barcoded 5' primer and a J-beta primer mix. A unique molecular identifier was introduced onto each TCR beta cDNA molecule by a template-switch 5' adaptor carrying 12 random nucleotides. Each sample yielded at least 2.5 million CDR3-containing paired-end reads. First-strand cDNA synthesis was performed from all RNA using the Mint cDNA synthesis kit, with priming by a TRBC-specific oligonucleotide. All cDNA was treated with uracil-DNA glycosylase and then went through a first 18-cycle PCR with the universal primers M1SS and BC2_uni_R. For the original study's pipeline: Each sample was normalized by randomly selecting 1 million high-quality reads, each carrying a distinct molecular identifier. Instead of being binned into consensus sequences, reads with shared molecular identifiers were discarded. MiTCR, with a Q25 quality threshold and the strictest error-elimination algorithm, was used for CDR3 identification, clonotype clustering and error correction. A nonparametric unseen species model with Euler transformation was used to estimate a lower bound on total TCR beta diversity. TCRdb trimmed the raw reads at Q25, called clones with MiXCR and kept productive beta chains. Each entry merges the rows of one CDR3 protein and shows their most common DNA and genes. For this entry, the V and J calls and clone size follow TCRdb and not the study's own pipeline. For this sample there are approximately 790,000 distinct CDR3 sequences; 62% appear just once. The biggest ten clones account for around a quarter of the sample.

The donors were some 39 Caucasian individuals from Russia, aged roughly 6 to 100 years, who were systemically healthy. Each donor gave ten milliliters of peripheral blood, collected into EDTA-treated Vacutainer tubes. Ficoll-Paque density-gradient centrifugation was used to isolate PBMCs, with at least 6.5 million per sample. Trizol reagent was used to extract total RNA from PBMCs, with at least 5.5 micrograms per sample. For every donor, an aliquot of PBMCs went through flow cytometry to measure the percentages of naive CD45RAhigh/CD27high T cells. CDR1 and CDR2 were assigned from the germline V gene as SQVTM and ANQGSEA. From its cysteine to its phenylalanine, the CDR3 spans 11 amino acids. Solely the CDR3 DNA is kept, with 33 bases framed from the first base. V is reduced by 6 bases and J by 1 base, leaving a spacing of 4 bases between them.

Sample: blood. The chain links TRBV29-1 with TRBJ2-4; the D gene cannot be resolved reliably. The TCR comes from a man younger than 45 in good health. The encoded CDR3 is CSVGAKNIQYF. The DNA reads as follows: TGCAGCGTCGGGGCCAAAAACATTCAGTACTTC. With the portions outside the CDR3 filled from the reference TRBV29-1 and TRBJ2-4 genes, the complete variable region becomes SAVISQKPSRDICQRGTSLTIQCQVDSQVTMMFWYRQQPGQSLTLIATANQGSEATYESGFVIDKFPISRPNLTFSTLTVSNMSPEDSSIYLCSVGAKNIQYFGAGTRLSVL.